The TCR beta chain under discussion was sequenced for a study of blood T cells in healthy people across ages. There were healthy Caucasian individuals from Russia, aged roughly 6 to 100, serving as donors. At least 6 million PBMCs were isolated per sample. Germline values: CDR1 SGHRS, CDR2 YFSETQ. V lost 2 bases and J lost 7, with 16 bases in between. This CDR3 is built from 14 residues. Concerning this clonotype: The antigen is not known.

Sample-barcoded 5' priming and a J-beta primer mix drove a second PCR of about 7 to 11 cycles. Every molecule of cDNA carried a tag from a template-switch adaptor with 12 random nucleotides. TCRdb reprocessed the 5' RACE reads via MiXCR and lists one record per CDR3 protein. In the table there are 1.4 million to 1.5 million distinct CDR3 sequences, about 43% of which are singletons. Findings and caveats of the study: Among T cells, TCR beta diversity per million cells dropped roughly linearly as age rose.

The chain is built from TRBV5-1 and TRBJ2-7, with D tentatively TRBD2 (5 bases). The sample comprised blood. The origin of this receptor is a woman aged 18-35 years in good health. The CDR3 reads CASSFGGQYNEQYF. The CDR3 nucleotides are TGCGCCAGCAGCTTCGGCGGGCAATACAATGAGCAGTACTTC.